What follows are 11 T cell receptor beta chains derived from one specimen sequenced in a study of regulatory T cells in long-lasting Graves disease (dated by TCRdb to about 2021). Library prep was done by multiplex PCR. The sequencer listed for this sample is Illumina HiSeq 4000. TCR beta libraries were built with iRepertoire HTBI primers and Arm-PCR amplification of CDR3 regions. The public reads were quality trimmed at Q25 with fastp and then assembled into clones with MiXCR by TCRdb, keeping productive beta chains. Rows matching on CDR3 protein sequence are summarized as one entry with the most common DNA and genes. Recorded for this sample are 550,000 to 600,000 distinct CDR3 sequences; roughly 16% of them occurred a single time. About 11% of the sample belongs to the ten largest clones. The time point tag for this specimen amounts to: newly diagnosed GD, antithyroid drugs for less than 3 months. For both TCR sequencing and RNA sequencing, RNA was extracted from PBMCs in TRIzol.

In addition, the sample was reused for a study of T cells in Graves' hyperthyroidism and ophthalmopathy.

The sample here was peripheral blood mononuclear cells (PBMCs), taken at new diagnosis, from a patient treated with antithyroid drugs. Source of these receptors: a man between 18 and 35 years old with Graves disease. Donor details come from another sample of the same person, matched by shared clones.

This rearrangement joins TRBV4-2 to TRBJ2-7; 10 nucleotides align to TRBD2. The CDR3 is made up of 15 amino acids. J was trimmed by 3 bases and V by 2 bases; bases with no gene match: 4. Germline V lookup: CDR1 LGHNA, CDR2 YNFKEQ. The CDR3 DNA is TGTGCCAGCAGCCAAATGGCTAGCGGGAGCTACGAGCAGTACTTC. Residues: CASSQMASGSYEQYF.

This clonotype turned up a few times. V and J are TRBV7-8 and TRBJ2-3; TRBD2 aligns across 7 bases. Germline assignment: CDR1 SGHVS and CDR2 FQNEAQ. This CDR3 contains 18 residues. The junction had 14 bases not matched to a gene; V was cut back by 5 bases and J by 0 bases. The DNA of the CDR3 is TGTGCCAGCAGCCCCCGGGGGGTGGGGAGTTATAGCACAGATACGCAGTATTTT. It translates to CASSPRGVGSYSTDTQYF.

This clonotype was seen more than once but under ten times. This chain joins TRBV5-1 and TRBJ2-7, with 13 bases fitting TRBD2. The CDR3 spans 18 residues. Germline CDR1 is SGHRS and CDR2 is YFSETQ. Losses at the gene ends were 5 bases for V and 7 bases for J; bases not matched to a gene: 18. CDR3 amino acids: CASSWGMRSGLAGDEQYF. Here the CDR3 DNA reads TGCGCCAGCAGTTGGGGAATGAGATCCGGACTAGCGGGAGATGAGCAGTACTTC.

Many counts were recorded for this clonotype. The chain carries TRBV12-3 or TRBV12-4 and TRBJ2-1; 7 bases are shared with TRBD2. V gave up 7 bases and J gave up 4 bases; unmatched junction bases: 7. CDR3 length equals 14 residues. This CDR3 is CASTLGLNYNEQFF. The CDR3 DNA follows: TGTGCCAGCACCTTGGGACTAAATTACAATGAGCAGTTCTTC.

This chain connects TRBV6-1 to TRBJ2-1; TRBD2 aligns across 8 bases. The germline V gene has CDR1 MNHNS and CDR2 SASEGT. The CDR3 consists of 14 residues. Losses at the gene ends were 3 bases for V and 9 bases for J; bases not matched to a gene: 7. The CDR3 region has the DNA TGTGCCAGCAGTGACGGACTAGGGACTAGTGAGCAGTTCTTC. Amino acid sequence: CASSDGLGTSEQFF.

At least ten counts were recorded for this clonotype. This chain connects TRBV20-1 to TRBJ2-1; 13 positions agree with TRBD2. V dropped 3 bases and J dropped 7; count of bases not matched to a gene: 9. This CDR3 region has 16 residues. Germline loops: CDR1 DFQATT, CDR2 SNEGSKA (reference sequence). This CDR3 is CSASSSLAGGGNEQFF. CDR3 coding DNA: TGCAGTGCTAGTAGCTCACTAGCGGGAGGGGGAAATGAGCAGTTCTTC.

The chain couples TRBV9 to TRBJ2-1, with 7 nucleotides matching TRBD2. V was clipped by 3 bases and J by 5 bases; unmatched bases: 2. In germline, CDR1 is SGDLS, CDR2 YYNGEE. The CDR3 runs 13 residues. The CDR3 bases are TGTGCCAGCAGCGGGGACTATGACAATGAGCAGTTCTTC. This gives the protein CASSGDYDNEQFF.

This clonotype was observed at least ten times. The chain is built from TRBV2 and TRBJ2-7; TRBD1 might be the D (6 bases). Trimming shortened V by 5 bases and J by 3 bases, and 11 bases separated the two germline ends. The CDR3 totals 13 residues. The germline CDR1 and CDR2 sequences are SNHLY and FYNNEI. In DNA form, the CDR3 reads TGTGCCAGCAGTCCCATCAGGGGCTACGAGCAGTACTTC. It specifies CASSPIRGYEQYF.

This clonotype was seen ten or more times. CDR3 DNA: TGTGCCAGCAGTTACTTACGGGCGGGGGAAGAGACCCAGTACTTC. Translation gives CASSYLRAGEETQYF. V gene TRBV6-5 combines with J gene TRBJ2-5; 7 positions match TRBD2. V was pared by 1 base and J by 3 bases, with 5 bases of the junction left unmatched. Germline CDR1 MNHEY, CDR2 SVGAGI. This CDR3 region has 15 residues.

In its sample, this clonotype was seen many times. This chain joins TRBV12-3 or TRBV12-4 and TRBJ2-3; 7 bases agree with TRBD2. This CDR3 is built from 19 residues. V lost 6 bases, J lost 1 base, and 19 bases stayed unmatched. The CDR3 is CASRGLPGGYEGGTDTQYF. CDR3 coding DNA: TGTGCCAGCAGGGGCTTACCGGGAGGATATGAGGGAGGCACAGATACGCAGTATTTT.

A few counts support this clonotype. The chain has TRBV7-2 and TRBJ1-2; D ambiguous. The ends were cut back, 2 bases at V and 3 bases at J, with 13 bases in the middle. The CDR3 extends over 15 amino acids. Germline V gene lookup returns CDR1 SGHTA and CDR2 FQGNSA. CDR3 residues: CASSLIIEGYYGYTF. In DNA, the CDR3 is TGTGCCAGCAGCTTAATTATTGAGGGCTACTATGGCTACACCTTC. The full variable domain, completed using reference TRBV7-2 and TRBJ1-2, is GAGVSQSPSNKVTEKGKDVELRCDPISGHTALYWYRQSLGQGLEFLIYFQGNSAPDKSGLPSDRFSAERTGGSVSTLTIQRTQQEDSAVYLCASSLIIEGYYGYTFGSGTRLTVV.